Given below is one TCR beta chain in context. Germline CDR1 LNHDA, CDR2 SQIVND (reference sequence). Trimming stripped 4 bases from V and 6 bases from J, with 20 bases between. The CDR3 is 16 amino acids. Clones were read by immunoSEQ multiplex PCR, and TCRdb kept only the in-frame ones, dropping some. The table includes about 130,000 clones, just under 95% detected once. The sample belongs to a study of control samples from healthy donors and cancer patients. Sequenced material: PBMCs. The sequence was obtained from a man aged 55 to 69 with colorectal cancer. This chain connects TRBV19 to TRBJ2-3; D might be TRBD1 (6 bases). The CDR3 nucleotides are TGTGCCAGTAGTACCCTCACAGGGCAGCTCAGGGATACGCAGTATTTT. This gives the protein CASSTLTGQLRDTQYF.